The 7 T cell receptor beta chains presented below share a single source sample, sequenced in a study of blood T cells in healthy people across ages. Combining a sample-barcoded 5' primer with a J-beta primer mix, a second PCR ran for about 7 to 11 cycles. TCRdb independently ran MiXCR on the 5' RACE reads; one entry per CDR3 protein. The profile covers about 1 million distinct CDR3 sequences, with under 45% appearing a single time and 18% taken by the ten largest. Sequenced: blood. These receptors all come from a woman aged 55-75 years in good health.

About this clonotype itself: A read error may account for a junction end that differs from germline. The rearrangement uses TRBV10-3 and TRBJ2-7, with no clear D. Germline V gives CDR1 ENHRY, CDR2 SYGVKD. CDR3 length equals 14 residues. CDR3 region: CAISEFKGHNEQYF. CDR3 nucleotide sequence: TGCGCCATCAGTGAGTTTAAGGGCCACAATGAACAGTACTTC.

The rearrangement links TRBV7-8 to TRBJ2-1; TRBD1 matches at 8 bases. Germline V gene sequence: CDR1 SGHVS, CDR2 FQNEAQ. Trimming took 0 bases from V and 6 from J; bases not matched to a gene: 13. The CDR3 has 18 amino acids. CDR3 residues: CASSLARVQGVIGNEQFF. In DNA form, the CDR3 reads TGTGCCAGCAGCTTAGCGAGGGTACAGGGGGTGATCGGCAATGAGCAGTTCTTC.

In its sample, this clonotype was seen a few times. The V call is TRBV5-5, the J call TRBJ2-1, with TRBD1 matching 8 bases. CDR3 length: 16 amino acids. The ends lost 4 bases at V and 2 bases at J; junction bases unmatched: 8. CDR1 is SGHKS and CDR2 is YYEKEE in the germline V gene (reference sequence). CDR3 in amino acids: CASSPRTGIPYNEQFF. CDR3 sequence (DNA): TGTGCCAGCAGCCCCCGGACAGGGATCCCCTACAATGAGCAGTTCTTC.

The chain uses TRBV20-1 and TRBJ2-5; 11 bases agree with TRBD2. Trimming cost V 5 bases and J 11 bases; bases outside gene matches: 10. CDR3 size: 13 residues. Germline V CDR1 and CDR2: DFQATT, SNEGSKA (reference sequence). The CDR3 loop reads CSAVAGGTYKQYF. The CDR3 DNA sequence: TGCAGTGCTGTAGCGGGAGGGACCTACAAGCAGTACTTC.

The table lists this clonotype with a few counts. The chain uses TRBV10-3 and TRBJ2-5; a weak D match, TRBD2 (6 bases). The CDR3 covers 14 residues. CDR1 is ENHRY and CDR2 is SYGVKD in the germline V gene. Trimming took off 4 bases at V and 2 bases at J, with 11 bases between the two ends. The CDR3, as DNA: TGTGCCATCAGTGTCAATGGGGGGCAAGAGACCCAGTACTTC. Translating gives CAISVNGGQETQYF.

The rearrangement links TRBV12-3 or TRBV12-4 to TRBJ2-7; D may be TRBD1 (5 bases). This CDR3 is built from 13 residues. Trimming took 3 bases from V and 3 from J, leaving 9 bases between them. The CDR3 sequence: CASSFTRVYEQYF. CDR3 coding DNA: TGTGCCAGCAGTTTCACCAGGGTCTACGAGCAGTACTTC.

There are a few counts of this clonotype. The chain couples TRBV27 to TRBJ2-7; D gene ambiguous. Germline-derived CDR1 and CDR2 are MNHEY and SMNVEV (reference sequence). The ends were cut back, 6 bases at V and 0 bases at J, with 12 bases in the middle. This CDR3 is built from 14 residues. The CDR3 reads CASSPRTYSYEQYF. The CDR3 nucleotides are TGTGCCAGCAGCCCCCGAACCTACTCCTACGAGCAGTACTTC.